The rows below give T cell receptor beta chains drawn from one sample of a study of cytomegalovirus exposure and HLA in healthy donors. Some clones are missing from TCRdb's copy, which holds only in-frame ones; the method was immunoSEQ multiplex PCR. This sample's table has over 110,000 clones. Material for sequencing was PBMCs. The receptors derive from a male donor in good health and CMV-seronegative. Both conserved end residues are part of each CDR3. D genes are given only for firm matches.

V gene: TRBV6-6
D gene: -
J gene: TRBJ1-2
CDR3 protein: CASSYRENYGYTF
CDR3 DNA: TGTGCCAGCAGTTACCGGGAGAACTATGGCTACACCTTC

V gene: TRBV29-1
D gene: -
J gene: TRBJ1-1
CDR3 protein: CSVESTQVAEAFF
CDR3 DNA: TGCAGCGTTGAGTCTACCCAGGTAGCTGAAGCTTTCTTT

V gene: TRBV4-2
D gene: -
J gene: TRBJ1-1
CDR3 protein: CASSQDRRGSGTEAFF
CDR3 DNA: TGTGCCAGCAGCCAAGATCGAAGGGGATCAGGCACTGAAGCTTTCTTT

V gene: TRBV19
D gene: TRBD1
J gene: TRBJ1-2
CDR3 protein: CASRGQYGYTF
CDR3 DNA: TGTGCCAGCAGGGGACAGTATGGCTACACCTTC

V gene: TRBV18
D gene: -
J gene: TRBJ2-3
CDR3 protein: CASSPPRGWGIF
CDR3 DNA: TGTGCCAGCTCACCACCCCGGGGTTGGGGAATATTT

V gene: TRBV19
D gene: -
J gene: TRBJ1-1
CDR3 protein: CASSRGQISTEAFF
CDR3 DNA: TGTGCCAGTAGTAGAGGACAAATTTCAACTGAAGCTTTCTTT

V gene: TRBV18
D gene: -
J gene: TRBJ1-1
CDR3 protein: CASTGGITEAFF
CDR3 DNA: TGTGCCAGCACAGGCGGCATTACTGAAGCTTTCTTT

V gene: TRBV5-6
D gene: TRBD2
J gene: TRBJ2-7
CDR3 protein: CASSLRASGLSSYEQYF
CDR3 DNA: TGTGCCAGCAGCTTGAGGGCTAGCGGGCTTAGCTCCTACGAGCAGTACTTC

V gene: TRBV19
D gene: -
J gene: TRBJ2-3
CDR3 protein: CASQDATLTDTQYF
CDR3 DNA: TGTGCCAGTCAGGATGCTACGCTCACAGATACGCAGTATTTT

V gene: TRBV28
D gene: -
J gene: TRBJ1-4
CDR3 protein: CASSPHVGRVGTNEKLFF
CDR3 DNA: TGTGCCAGCAGCCCTCACGTGGGCAGGGTCGGAACTAATGAAAAACTGTTTTTT

V gene: TRBV30
D gene: TRBD1
J gene: TRBJ1-5
CDR3 protein: CAWSVRQGAQPQHF
CDR3 DNA: TGTGCCTGGAGTGTAAGACAGGGGGCTCAGCCCCAGCATTTT

V gene: TRBV19
D gene: TRBD1
J gene: TRBJ2-7
CDR3 protein: CASSQQGISYEQYF
CDR3 DNA: TGTGCCAGTAGCCAACAGGGGATCTCCTACGAGCAGTACTTC